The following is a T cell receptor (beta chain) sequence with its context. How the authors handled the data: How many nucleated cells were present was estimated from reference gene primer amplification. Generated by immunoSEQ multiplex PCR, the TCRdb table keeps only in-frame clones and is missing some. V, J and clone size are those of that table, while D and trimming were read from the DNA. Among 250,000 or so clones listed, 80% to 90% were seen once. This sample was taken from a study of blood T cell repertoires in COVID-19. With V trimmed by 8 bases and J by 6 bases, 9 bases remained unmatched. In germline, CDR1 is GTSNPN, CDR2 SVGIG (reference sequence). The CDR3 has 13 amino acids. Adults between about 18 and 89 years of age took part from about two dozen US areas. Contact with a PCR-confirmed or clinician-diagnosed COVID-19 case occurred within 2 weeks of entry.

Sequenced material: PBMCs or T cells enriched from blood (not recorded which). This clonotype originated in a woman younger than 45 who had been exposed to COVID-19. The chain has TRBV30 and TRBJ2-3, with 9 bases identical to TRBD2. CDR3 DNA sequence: TGTGCCGGAATAGCGGGAGTGGCGGATACGCAGTATTTT. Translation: CAGIAGVADTQYF.